The present TCR beta chain was sequenced within a study of PD-1 blockade in classical Hodgkin lymphoma. V dropped 1 base and J dropped 2 bases, with 15 bases sitting between them. The CDR3 sequence is 16 residues long. Germline CDR1 LGHNA, CDR2 YSLEER. As to time point: cycle 4 day 1 (C4D1), after six to seven weeks of nivolumab. Each patient experienced a relapse that followed autologous stem cell transplantation, and brentuximab vedotin exposure varied. A remark on this clone: Antigen unknown.

The table came from immunoSEQ multiplex PCR; TCRdb's copy has only in-frame clones and leaves some out. The repertoire holds 100,000 or so clones, 89% seen once, with 19% in the top ten. Study-wide results and limits: Excluded were patients who started nivolumab under 1 year after ASCT, a group that had lower diversity.

The chain combines TRBV4-3 with TRBJ2-7, with D possibly matching TRBD1 (6 bases). This specimen consisted of peripheral blood mononuclear cells (PBMCs), obtained before the fourth cycle of nivolumab. This TCR came from a human donor with classical Hodgkin lymphoma. In DNA form, the CDR3 reads TGCGCCAGCAGCCAAGGCTTCTTGACAGGCACCTACGAGCAGTACTTC. This codes for CASSQGFLTGTYEQYF.